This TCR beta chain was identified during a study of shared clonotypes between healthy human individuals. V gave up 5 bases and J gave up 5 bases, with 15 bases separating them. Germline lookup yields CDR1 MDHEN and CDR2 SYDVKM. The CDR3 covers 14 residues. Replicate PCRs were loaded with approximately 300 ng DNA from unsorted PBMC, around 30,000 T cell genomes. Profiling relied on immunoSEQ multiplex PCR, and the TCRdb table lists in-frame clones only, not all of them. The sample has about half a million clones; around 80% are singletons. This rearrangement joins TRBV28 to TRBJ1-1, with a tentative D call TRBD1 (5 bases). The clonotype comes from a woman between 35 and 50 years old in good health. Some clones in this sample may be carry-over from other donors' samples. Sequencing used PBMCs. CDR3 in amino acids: CASSPPWGGTEAFF. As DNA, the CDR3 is TGTGCCAGCAGTCCCCCTTGGGGCGGGACTGAAGCTTTCTTT.